A selection of T cell receptor beta chains follows, all from one sample in a study of blood T cell repertoires in COVID-19. Using immunoSEQ multiplex PCR, the repertoire was profiled, and TCRdb retains in-frame clones only, with some absent. The sample has 110,000 to 150,000 clones, about nine tenths seen once. Material: PBMCs or T cells enriched from blood (not recorded which). Receptors were obtained from a man between 50 and 59 years old who had recovered from COVID-19. CDR3s leave out the opening cysteine and the closing phenylalanine or tryptophan. Rows give clone size only sometimes, using once, few, many, or a class for an expanded clone.

size,length,J,V,CDR3
.,11,TRBJ2-7,TRBV30,AWRFGSSYEQY
.,12,TRBJ1-2,TRBV7-8,ASSLDRGNYGYT
.,15,TRBJ1-5,TRBV7-8,ASTLDKNPSNSQPQH
.,12,TRBJ2-4,TRBV24-1,ATRDTRSKNIQY
.,12,TRBJ2-1,TRBV27,ASAIAGVYNEQF
.,12,TRBJ2-7,TRBV4-3,ASSRRTGSYEQY
.,12,TRBJ1-1,TRBV5-1,ASSKLGGDTEAF
.,13,TRBJ2-3,TRBV5-1,ASSLDSDGTDTQY
.,12,TRBJ1-1,TRBV2,ASSSTGWEPEAF
.,11,TRBJ1-1,TRBV7-9,ASSYRDRGPAF
once,14,TRBJ2-1,TRBV4-1,ASSNPGTSGSHEQF
.,15,TRBJ1-5,TRBV6-4,ASSAWDRGLRNQPQH
once,10,TRBJ2-3,TRBV27,ASSSNGNTQY
once,12,TRBJ1-2,TRBV7-3,ASSLSAGGRGYT
.,15,TRBJ1-6,TRBV28,ASSPAGTVKRNSPLH
.,11,TRBJ1-5,TRBV7-2,ASSLGQGQPQH
.,12,TRBJ1-6,TRBV27,ASSSGDRDSPLH
.,10,TRBJ1-2,TRBV6-5,ASGRADPGYT
once,15,TRBJ1-5,TRBV28,ASSLGARVLSNQPQH
.,12,TRBJ1-5,TRBV30,AWSGASPRQPQH
.,12,TRBJ2-7,TRBV30,ACNRDRGLHEQY
.,14,TRBJ1-5,TRBV28,ASTRPGRGSNQPQH
.,14,TRBJ1-3,TRBV4-3,ASSQEGAGHGNTIY
once,14,TRBJ1-5,TRBV5-8,ASSPRQGQYNQPQH
.,15,TRBJ2-1,TRBV12-5,ASGLVGVYGGYNEQF
.,14,TRBJ2-3,TRBV6-5,ASSYRLAGSTDTQY
.,10,TRBJ1-2,TRBV5-4,ASSSGQGGYT
.,11,TRBJ1-1,TRBV7-2,ASSLGRGSKAF
.,12,TRBJ1-1,TRBV3-1/TRBV3-2,ASSQEAAGTEAF
.,14,TRBJ1-3,TRBV5-4,ASSDDRSRSGNTIY
.,12,TRBJ2-5,TRBV18,ASSSGTPQETQY
.,14,TRBJ2-6,TRBV19,ASKEDVGSGANVLT
.,13,TRBJ1-1,TRBV18,ASSPGQGALTEAF
.,13,TRBJ2-1,TRBV7-8,ASSLIGGLYNEQF
.,13,TRBJ1-6,TRBV28,ASNLGGQGISPLH
.,14,TRBJ2-3,TRBV5-1,ASSLGQGLRTDTQY
.,13,TRBJ2-7,TRBV11-2,ASSPLALSSYEQY
.,10,TRBJ2-4,TRBV19,ASSSQINIQY
.,13,TRBJ2-3,TRBV11-2,ASSFVGGVPDTQY
.,14,TRBJ1-3,TRBV7-6,ASSPMTGLSGNTIY